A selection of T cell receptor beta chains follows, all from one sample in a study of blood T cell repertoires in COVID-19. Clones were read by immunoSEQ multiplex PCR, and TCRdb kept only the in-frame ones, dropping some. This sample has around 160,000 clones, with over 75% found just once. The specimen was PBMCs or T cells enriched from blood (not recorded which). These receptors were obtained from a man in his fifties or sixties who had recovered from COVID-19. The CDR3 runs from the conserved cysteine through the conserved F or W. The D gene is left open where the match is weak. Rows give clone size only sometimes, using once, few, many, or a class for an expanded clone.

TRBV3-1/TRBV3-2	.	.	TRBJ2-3	CASSQGPTRNADTQYF	TGTGCCAGCAGCCAAGGCCCGACTAGAAACGCAGATACGCAGTATTTT
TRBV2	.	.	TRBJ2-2	CASSHPDRWNTGELFF	TGTGCCAGCAGTCACCCTGACAGGTGGAACACCGGGGAGCTGTTTTTT
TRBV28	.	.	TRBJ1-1	CASSGGFGAFF	TGTGCCAGCAGCGGGGGGTTCGGCGCTTTCTTT
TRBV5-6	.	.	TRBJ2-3	CASSLNGDTDTQYF	TGTGCCAGCAGCTTGAACGGGGACACAGATACGCAGTATTTT
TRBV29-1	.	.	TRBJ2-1	CSVESREIDEQFF	TGCAGCGTTGAATCTCGGGAGATAGATGAGCAGTTCTTC
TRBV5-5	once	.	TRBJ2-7	CASSLAPSAGTYEQYF	TGTGCCAGCAGCTTGGCCCCCTCAGCAGGTACCTACGAGCAGTACTTC
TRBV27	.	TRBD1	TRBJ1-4	CASSNRGSTNEKLFF	TGTGCCAGCAGTAACAGGGGGTCAACTAATGAAAAACTGTTTTTT
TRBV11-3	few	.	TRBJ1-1	CASSLGPGNTEAFF	TGTGCCAGCAGCTTAGGACCGGGGAACACTGAAGCTTTCTTT
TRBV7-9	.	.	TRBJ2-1	CASSTSSAQGEQFF	TGTGCCAGCAGCACCTCTAGCGCCCAAGGGGAGCAGTTCTTC
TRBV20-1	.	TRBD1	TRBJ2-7	CSAADRYEQYF	TGCAGTGCCGCGGACAGGTACGAGCAGTACTTC
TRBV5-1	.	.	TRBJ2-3	CASSLVLGGTTQYF	TGCGCCAGCAGCTTGGTATTAGGAGGGACTACGCAGTATTTT
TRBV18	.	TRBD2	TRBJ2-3	CASSPLGGGGDTQYF	TGTGCCAGCTCACCACTAGGCGGGGGAGGAGATACGCAGTATTTT
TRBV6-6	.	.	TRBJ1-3	CASSPIAGTITGNTIYF	TGTGCCAGCAGTCCCATCGCCGGGACAATAACTGGAAACACCATATATTTT
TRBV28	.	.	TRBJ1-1	CASSSAEGSGAEAFF	TGTGCCAGCAGTTCCGCGGAAGGTAGCGGGGCTGAAGCTTTCTTT
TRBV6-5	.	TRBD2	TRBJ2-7	CASIPAGGAYEQYF	TGTGCCAGCATTCCCGCGGGGGGAGCCTACGAGCAGTACTTC
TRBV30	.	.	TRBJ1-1	CAWSVPGRTEAFF	TGTGCCTGGAGTGTACCAGGTAGGACTGAAGCTTTCTTT
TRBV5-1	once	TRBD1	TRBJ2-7	CASSSTGEHYEQYF	TGCGCCAGCAGCTCTACAGGGGAACATTACGAGCAGTACTTC
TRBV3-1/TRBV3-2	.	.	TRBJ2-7	CASSQAAGNSYEQYF	TGTGCCAGCAGCCAGGCCGCAGGAAACTCCTACGAGCAGTACTTC
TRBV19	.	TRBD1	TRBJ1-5	CASSIGQVYQPQHF	TGTGCCAGTAGTATTGGACAGGTCTACCAGCCCCAGCATTTT
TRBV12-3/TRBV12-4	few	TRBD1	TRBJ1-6	CASSGQGTSPLHF	TGTGCCAGCAGTGGACAGGGAACTTCACCCCTCCACTTT
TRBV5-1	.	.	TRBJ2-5	CASSLDTKETQYF	TGCGCCAGCAGCTTGGACACCAAAGAGACCCAGTACTTC
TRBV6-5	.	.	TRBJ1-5	CASSYSGVSRQPQHF	TGTGCCAGCAGTTACAGCGGGGTAAGCAGGCAGCCCCAGCATTTT
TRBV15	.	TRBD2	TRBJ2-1	CATSSAPLAGLGNEQFF	TGTGCCACCAGCAGCGCGCCACTAGCGGGATTAGGTAATGAGCAGTTCTTC
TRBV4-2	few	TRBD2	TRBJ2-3	CASSQGGLAGVVSPDTQYF	TGTGCCAGCAGCCAAGGAGGACTAGCGGGAGTGGTATCCCCAGATACGCAGTATTTT
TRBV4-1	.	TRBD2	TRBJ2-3	CASTFRSGGGPGGTDTQYF	TGCGCCAGCACTTTTAGATCAGGCGGGGGGCCCGGAGGCACAGATACGCAGTATTTT
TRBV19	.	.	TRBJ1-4	CASKGHLSGEKLFF	TGTGCCAGTAAGGGGCATCTCTCAGGGGAAAAACTGTTTTTT
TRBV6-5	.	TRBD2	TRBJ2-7	CASRLAGGGIYEQYF	TGTGCCAGCAGACTAGCGGGGGGCGGGATCTACGAGCAGTACTTC
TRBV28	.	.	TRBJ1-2	CASTTRVSYGYTF	TGTGCCAGCACAACCAGGGTGTCCTATGGCTACACCTTC
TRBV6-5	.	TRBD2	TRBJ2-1	CASSYSAAGIHNEQFF	TGTGCCAGCAGTTACTCGGCAGCGGGAATCCACAATGAGCAGTTCTTC
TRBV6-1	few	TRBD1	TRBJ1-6	CASSALRTGTNSPLHF	TGTGCCAGCAGTGCGCTCAGGACAGGCACGAATTCACCCCTCCACTTT
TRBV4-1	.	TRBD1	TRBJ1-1	CASSQDPDRGYTEAFF	TGCGCCAGCAGCCAAGACCCGGACAGGGGTTACACTGAAGCTTTCTTT
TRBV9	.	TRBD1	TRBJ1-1	CASTSWQGDTEAFF	TGTGCCAGCACCTCCTGGCAGGGGGACACTGAAGCTTTCTTT
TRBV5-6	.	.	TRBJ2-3	CASSPTGTPRGETDTQYF	TGTGCCAGCAGTCCAACCGGGACCCCTCGCGGGGAAACAGATACGCAGTATTTT
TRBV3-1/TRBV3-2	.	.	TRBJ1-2	CASSQEIRPGEAYGYTF	TGTGCCAGCAGCCAAGAGATAAGGCCCGGAGAGGCCTATGGCTACACCTTC
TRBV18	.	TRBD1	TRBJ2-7	CASSPRQGYEQYF	TGTGCCAGCTCACCTCGACAGGGCTACGAGCAGTACTTC
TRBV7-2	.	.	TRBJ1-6	CASSGVSGGALHF	TGTGCCAGCAGCGGCGTAAGCGGTGGAGCCCTCCACTTT
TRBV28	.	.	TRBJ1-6	CASRTAFGKNSPLHF	TGTGCCAGCCGGACAGCTTTCGGAAAGAATTCACCCCTCCACTTT
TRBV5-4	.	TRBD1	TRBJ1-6	CASSLTGARNNSPLHF	TGTGCCAGCAGCTTAACAGGGGCCAGGAATAATTCACCCCTCCACTTT
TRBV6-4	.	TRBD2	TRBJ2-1	CASSDRSGGAQYNEQFF	TGTGCCAGCAGTGATCGGAGCGGGGGGGCTCAATACAATGAGCAGTTCTTC
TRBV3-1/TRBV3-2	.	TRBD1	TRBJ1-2	CASSQDRNYRGYGYTF	TGTGCCAGCAGCCAAGACCGGAACTACAGGGGCTATGGCTACACCTTC
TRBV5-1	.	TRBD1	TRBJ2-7	CASSPTGTDYYEQYF	TGCGCCAGCAGCCCTACCGGGACAGATTACTACGAGCAGTACTTC
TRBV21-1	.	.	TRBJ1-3	CASSARQGEVSIPSGNTIYF	TGTGCCAGCAGCGCGCGTCAGGGGGAAGTAAGTATCCCCTCTGGAAACACCATATATTTT
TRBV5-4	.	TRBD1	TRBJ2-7	CASSTGDAPYEQYF	TGTGCCAGCAGTACAGGGGACGCGCCCTACGAGCAGTACTTC